The clone carrying this T cell receptor beta chain was counted ten times or more. The antigen is unknown. This entry is derived from a study of regulatory T cells in long-lasting Graves disease. Whole-study results and caveats: Tissue studied was limited to peripheral blood, excluding thyroid tissue. Favored usage of TRBV28, TRBJ1-2 and TRBJ2-5 was recorded in persistent disease. Persistent Graves' patients showed a TCR diversity that was lower than that of newly diagnosed ones.

Regarding time point: newly diagnosed GD, antithyroid drugs for less than 3 months. PBMCs provided the RNA from which the TCR library was made. Construction of TCR beta libraries relied on iRepertoire HTBI primers and on Arm-PCR targeting CDR3 regions. A single record per CDR3 protein comes from TCRdb applying MiXCR to the multiplex PCR reads. The repertoire holds roughly 410,000 distinct CDR3 sequences, with approximately 16% as singletons. Trimming left V 2 bases short and J 3 bases short, with 8 bases between. CDR3 size: 14 residues. Germline assignment: CDR1 SGHNT and CDR2 YENEEA. This sample also belongs to another study, concerning T cells in Graves' hyperthyroidism and ophthalmopathy. Turning to that study: The primer set for the first-round RT-PCR of the TCR CDR3 was HTBI.

The sequencing here drew on peripheral blood mononuclear cells (PBMCs), taken at new diagnosis, from a patient treated with antithyroid drugs. V gene TRBV11-3 combines with J gene TRBJ2-1, with D possibly TRBD2 on 5 matching bases. The clonotype was recovered from a woman aged 40 to 49 with Graves disease. CDR3 region: CASSLWTGYNEQFF. The CDR3 coding sequence is TGTGCCAGCAGCTTATGGACTGGCTACAATGAGCAGTTCTTC. Drawing the rest from reference TRBV11-3 and TRBJ2-1, the complete variable domain is EAGVVQSPRYKIIEKKQPVAFWCNPISGHNTLYWYLQNLGQGPELLIRYENEEAVDDSQLPKDRFSAERLKGVDSTLKIQPAELGDSAVYLCASSLWTGYNEQFFGPGTRLTVL.